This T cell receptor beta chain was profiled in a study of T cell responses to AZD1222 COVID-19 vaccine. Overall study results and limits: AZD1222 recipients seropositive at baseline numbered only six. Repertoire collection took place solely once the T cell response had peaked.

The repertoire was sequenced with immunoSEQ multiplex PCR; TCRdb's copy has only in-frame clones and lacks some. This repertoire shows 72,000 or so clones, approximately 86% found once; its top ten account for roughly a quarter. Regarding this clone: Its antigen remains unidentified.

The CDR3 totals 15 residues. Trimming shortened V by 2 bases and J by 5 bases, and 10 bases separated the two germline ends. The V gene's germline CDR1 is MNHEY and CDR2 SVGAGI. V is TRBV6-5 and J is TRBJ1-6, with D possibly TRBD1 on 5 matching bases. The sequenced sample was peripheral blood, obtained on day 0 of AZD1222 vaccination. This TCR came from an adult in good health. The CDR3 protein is CASSYGTRNNSPLHF. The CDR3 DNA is TGTGCCAGCAGTTACGGGACCCGTAATAATTCACCCCTCCACTTT.